This T cell receptor (beta chain) was profiled in a study of Ad26.COV2.S vaccination and SARS-CoV-2 variants. This CDR3 is 13 amino acids long. The V end was cut by 0 bases, the J end by 8 bases, with 9 bases between. Germline assignment: CDR1 MNHEY and CDR2 SVGAGI. The repertoire was sequenced with immunoSEQ multiplex PCR; TCRdb's copy has only in-frame clones and lacks some. The data contain roughly 700,000 clones, 89% of them singletons. The treatment is: roughly 20 received Ad26.COV2.S at low or high dose, single or two shots; about 5 received placebo; per-sample allocation not given. Day 63 after the first injection of vaccine or placebo was the sampling time.

Source: peripheral blood, taken in a trial of Ad26.COV2.S vaccine versus placebo. This clonotype originated in a person aged 18 to 65 who received the Ad26.COV2.S COVID-19 vaccine or a placebo. The chain has TRBV6-5 and TRBJ2-3, with a tentative D call TRBD2 (6 bases). The CDR3 bases are TGTGCCAGCAGTTACTCCATGGGAGGTACGCAGTATTTT. As protein: CASSYSMGGTQYF.